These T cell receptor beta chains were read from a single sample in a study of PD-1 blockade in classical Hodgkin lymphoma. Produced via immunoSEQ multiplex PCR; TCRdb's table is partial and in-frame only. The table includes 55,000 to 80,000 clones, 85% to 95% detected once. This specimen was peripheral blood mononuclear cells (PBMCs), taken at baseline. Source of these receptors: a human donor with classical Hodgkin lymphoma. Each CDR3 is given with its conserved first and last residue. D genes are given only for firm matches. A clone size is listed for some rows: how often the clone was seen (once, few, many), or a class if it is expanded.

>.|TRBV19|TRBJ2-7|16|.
CASSIGSGGVTYEQYF
TGTGCCAGTAGTATAGGTTCAGGCGGTGTAACCTACGAGCAGTACTTC
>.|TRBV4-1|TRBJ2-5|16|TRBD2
CASSQSSGGAMETQYF
TGCGCCAGCAGCCAGAGTAGCGGGGGGGCCATGGAGACCCAGTACTTC
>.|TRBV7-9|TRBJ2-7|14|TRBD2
CASSPTSGAYEQYF
TGTGCCAGCAGCCCGACTAGCGGGGCCTACGAGCAGTACTTC
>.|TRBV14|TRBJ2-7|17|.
CASSPAVAEQNSYEQYF
TGTGCCAGCAGCCCGGCAGTAGCGGAGCAGAACTCCTACGAGCAGTACTTC
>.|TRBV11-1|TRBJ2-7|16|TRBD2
CASSPIRGAGGGEQYF
TGTGCCAGCAGCCCGATAAGAGGAGCGGGGGGAGGCGAGCAGTACTTC
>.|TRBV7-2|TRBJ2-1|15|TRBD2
CASSWGLAGGNEQFF
TGTGCCAGCAGCTGGGGACTAGCGGGAGGCAATGAGCAGTTCTTC
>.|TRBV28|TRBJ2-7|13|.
CASKRGPTSEQYF
TGTGCCAGCAAACGGGGCCCGACCTCCGAGCAGTACTTC
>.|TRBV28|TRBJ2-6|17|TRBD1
CASRGTGLSSGANVLTF
TGTGCCAGCAGAGGGACAGGGCTTAGCTCTGGGGCCAACGTCCTGACTTTC
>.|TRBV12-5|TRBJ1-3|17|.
CASGTPLTEDSGNTIYF
TGTGCTAGTGGTACTCCGCTGACGGAGGACTCTGGAAACACCATATATTTT
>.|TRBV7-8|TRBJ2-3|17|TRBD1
CASSHTTGTAGTDTQYF
TGTGCCAGCAGCCACACCACCGGGACAGCAGGCACAGATACGCAGTATTTT
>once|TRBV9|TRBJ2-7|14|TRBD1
CASSADRRSYEQYF
TGTGCCAGCAGCGCGGACAGGAGGTCCTACGAGCAGTACTTC
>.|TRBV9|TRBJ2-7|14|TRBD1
CASSVGQGAYEQYF
TGTGCCAGCAGCGTAGGACAGGGGGCGTACGAGCAGTACTTC
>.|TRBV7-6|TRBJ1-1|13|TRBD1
CASSLGPGQGTFF
TGTGCCAGCAGCTTAGGGCCGGGACAGGGAACTTTCTTT
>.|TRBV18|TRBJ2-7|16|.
CASSPRAIGDTYEQYF
TGTGCCAGCTCACCAAGGGCTATCGGGGATACCTACGAGCAGTACTTC
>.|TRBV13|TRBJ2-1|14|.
CASSLEEGNNEQFF
TGTGCCAGCAGCTTAGAGGAGGGGAACAATGAGCAGTTCTTC
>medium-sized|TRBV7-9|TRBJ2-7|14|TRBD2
CASSSRESPYEQYF
TGTGCCAGCAGCTCGCGGGAGTCCCCCTACGAGCAGTACTTC
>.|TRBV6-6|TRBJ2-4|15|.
CASRKRQVDKNIQYF
TGTGCCAGCAGAAAAAGACAGGTCGACAAAAACATTCAGTACTTC
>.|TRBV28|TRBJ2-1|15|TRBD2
CATTPPGLPYNEQFF
TGTGCCACCACCCCGCCGGGACTACCTTACAATGAGCAGTTCTTC
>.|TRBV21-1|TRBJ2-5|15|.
CADTNRGGSGETQYF
TGTGCCGACACCAACAGGGGGGGTTCAGGGGAGACCCAGTACTTC
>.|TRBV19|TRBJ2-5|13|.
CASRARGQETQYF
TGTGCCAGTAGGGCGAGGGGGCAAGAGACCCAGTACTTC
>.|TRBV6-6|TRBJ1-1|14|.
CASRSWGGDTEAFF
TGTGCCAGCAGATCCTGGGGTGGAGACACTGAAGCTTTCTTT
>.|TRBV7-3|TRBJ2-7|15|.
CASSLLGGDSYEQYF
TGTGCCAGCAGCTTATTAGGCGGAGACTCCTACGAGCAGTACTTC
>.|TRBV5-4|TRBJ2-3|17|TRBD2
CASSLGTSGGGRDTQYF
TGTGCCAGCAGCCTAGGGACTAGCGGGGGCGGGAGGGATACGCAGTATTTT
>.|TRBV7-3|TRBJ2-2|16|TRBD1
CASSFGDRVGTGELFF
TGTGCCAGCAGCTTTGGGGACAGGGTAGGCACCGGGGAGCTGTTTTTT
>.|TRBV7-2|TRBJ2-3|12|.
CASSPSGGTQYF
TGTGCCAGCAGCCCGAGTGGCGGTACGCAGTATTTT
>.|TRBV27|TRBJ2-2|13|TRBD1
CASSNRGTGELFF
TGTGCCAGCAGTAACAGGGGGACCGGGGAGCTGTTTTTT
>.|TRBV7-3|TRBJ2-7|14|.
CASSLAGLGYEQYF
TGTGCCAGCAGCTTAGCCGGGCTCGGCTACGAGCAGTACTTC
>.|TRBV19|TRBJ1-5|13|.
CASSTGVGQPQHF
TGTGCCAGTAGTACAGGGGTGGGTCAGCCCCAGCATTTT
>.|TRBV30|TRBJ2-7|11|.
CAWTNSYEQYF
TGTGCCTGGACAAACTCCTACGAGCAGTACTTC
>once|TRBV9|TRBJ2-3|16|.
CASSVAWRGSTDTQYF
TGTGCCAGCAGCGTAGCTTGGAGGGGGAGCACAGATACGCAGTATTTT
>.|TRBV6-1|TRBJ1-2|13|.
CASSEDNNYGYTF
TGTGCCAGCAGTGAAGACAACAACTATGGCTACACCTTC
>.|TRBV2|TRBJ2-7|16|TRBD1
CASKPPLRQGSYEQYF
TGTGCCAGCAAGCCGCCCCTACGACAGGGTTCCTACGAGCAGTACTTC
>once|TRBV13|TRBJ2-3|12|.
CASQEGTDTQYF
TGTGCCAGTCAGGAGGGTACAGATACGCAGTATTTT
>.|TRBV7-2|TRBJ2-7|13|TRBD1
CASSRDRGYEQYF
TGTGCCAGCAGCCGTGACAGGGGGTACGAGCAGTACTTC
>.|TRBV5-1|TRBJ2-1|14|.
CASSRSSPDNEQFF
TGCGCCAGCAGCAGGTCCTCTCCCGACAATGAGCAGTTCTTC
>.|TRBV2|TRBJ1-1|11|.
CASGRNTEAFF
TGTGCCAGCGGACGGAACACTGAAGCTTTCTTT
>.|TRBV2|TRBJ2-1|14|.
CATASLSSYNEQFF
TGTGCCACAGCATCATTATCGTCCTACAATGAGCAGTTCTTC
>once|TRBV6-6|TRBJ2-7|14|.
CASSRGALGGEQYF
TGTGCCAGCAGCCGCGGGGCCCTCGGCGGCGAGCAGTACTTC
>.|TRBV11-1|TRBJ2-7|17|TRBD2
CASSPLAGGFGSYEQYF
TGTGCCAGCAGTCCACTAGCGGGGGGCTTCGGGTCCTACGAGCAGTACTTC
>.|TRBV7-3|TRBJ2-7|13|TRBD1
CASSPGQHSAQYF
TGTGCCAGCAGTCCGGGACAGCATTCGGCGCAGTACTTC
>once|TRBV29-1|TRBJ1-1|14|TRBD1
CSVVTGAWNTEAFF
TGCAGCGTTGTTACAGGGGCCTGGAACACTGAAGCTTTCTTT
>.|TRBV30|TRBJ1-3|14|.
CAWSEDRTGNTIYF
TGTGCCTGGAGTGAAGACAGAACTGGAAACACCATATATTTT
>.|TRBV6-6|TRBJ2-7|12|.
CASSLGSYEQYF
TGTGCCAGCAGTCTAGGCTCCTACGAGCAGTACTTC
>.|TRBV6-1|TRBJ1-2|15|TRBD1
CASSGTGGEGFGYTF
TGTGCCAGCAGTGGGACAGGGGGCGAGGGTTTTGGCTACACCTTC
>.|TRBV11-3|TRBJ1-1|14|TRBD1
CASSTGQPNTEAFF
TGTGCCAGCAGCACGGGACAGCCGAACACTGAAGCTTTCTTT
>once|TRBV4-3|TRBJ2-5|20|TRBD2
CASSPTGLAGNSGSEETQYF
TGCGCCAGCAGCCCCACGGGACTAGCGGGCAACTCTGGGTCCGAAGAGACCCAGTACTTC
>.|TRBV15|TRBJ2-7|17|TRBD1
CATSRDLGTGVPYEQYF
TGTGCCACCAGCAGAGATCTTGGGACAGGGGTCCCCTACGAGCAGTACTTC
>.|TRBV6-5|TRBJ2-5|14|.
CASNQGGRRETQYF
TGTGCCAGCAACCAGGGGGGCAGGCGAGAGACCCAGTACTTC
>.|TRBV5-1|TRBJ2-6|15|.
CASSVIPSGANVLTF
TGCGCCAGCAGCGTGATCCCTTCTGGGGCCAACGTCCTGACTTTC